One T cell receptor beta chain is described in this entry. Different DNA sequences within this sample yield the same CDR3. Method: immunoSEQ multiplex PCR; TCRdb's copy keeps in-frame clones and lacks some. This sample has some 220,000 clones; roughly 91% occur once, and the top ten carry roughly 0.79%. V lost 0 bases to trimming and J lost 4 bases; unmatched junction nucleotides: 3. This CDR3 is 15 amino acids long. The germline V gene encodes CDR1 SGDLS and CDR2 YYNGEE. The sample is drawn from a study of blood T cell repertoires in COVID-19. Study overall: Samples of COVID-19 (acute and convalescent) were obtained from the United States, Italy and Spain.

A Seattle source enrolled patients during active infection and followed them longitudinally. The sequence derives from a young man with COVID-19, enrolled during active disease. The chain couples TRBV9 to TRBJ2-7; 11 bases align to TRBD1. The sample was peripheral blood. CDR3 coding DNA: TGTGCCAGCAGCGTAGGCGGGACAGGGGGGTACGAGCAGTACTTC. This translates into CASSVGGTGGYEQYF.